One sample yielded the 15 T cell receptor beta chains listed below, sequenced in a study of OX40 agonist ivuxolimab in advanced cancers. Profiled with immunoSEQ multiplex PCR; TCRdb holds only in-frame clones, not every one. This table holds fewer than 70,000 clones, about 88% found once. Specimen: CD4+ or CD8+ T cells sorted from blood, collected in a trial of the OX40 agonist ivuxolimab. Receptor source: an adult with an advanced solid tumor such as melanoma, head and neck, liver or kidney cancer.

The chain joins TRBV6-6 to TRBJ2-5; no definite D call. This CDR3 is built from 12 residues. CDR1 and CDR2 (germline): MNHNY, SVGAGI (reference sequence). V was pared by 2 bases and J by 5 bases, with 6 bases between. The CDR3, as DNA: TGTGCCAGCAGTTACGTGGTGGAGACCCAGTACTTC. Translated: CASSYVVETQYF.

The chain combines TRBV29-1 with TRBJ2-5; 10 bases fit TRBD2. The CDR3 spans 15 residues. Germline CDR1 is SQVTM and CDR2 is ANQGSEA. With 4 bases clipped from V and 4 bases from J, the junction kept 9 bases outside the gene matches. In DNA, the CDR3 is TGCAGCGTTGGAAGATCTGTAGCGGGGGGAGAGACCCAGTACTTC. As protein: CSVGRSVAGGETQYF. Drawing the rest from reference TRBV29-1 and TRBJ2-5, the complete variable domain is SAVISQKPSRDICQRGTSLTIQCQVDSQVTMMFWYRQQPGQSLTLIATANQGSEATYESGFVIDKFPISRPNLTFSTLTVSNMSPEDSSIYLCSVGRSVAGGETQYFGPGTRLLVL.

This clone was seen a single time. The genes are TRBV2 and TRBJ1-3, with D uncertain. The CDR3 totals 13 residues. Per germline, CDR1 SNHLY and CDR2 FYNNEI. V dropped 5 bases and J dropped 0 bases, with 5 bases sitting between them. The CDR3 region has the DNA TGTGCCAGCAGTCGGGACTCTGGAAACACCATATATTTT. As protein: CASSRDSGNTIYF.

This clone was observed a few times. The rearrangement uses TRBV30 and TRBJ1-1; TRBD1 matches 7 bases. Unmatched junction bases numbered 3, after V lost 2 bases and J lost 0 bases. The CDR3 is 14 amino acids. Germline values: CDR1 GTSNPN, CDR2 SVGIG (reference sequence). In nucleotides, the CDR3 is TGTGCCTGGAGTCGGGACAGAATGAACACTGAAGCTTTCTTT. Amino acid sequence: CAWSRDRMNTEAFF.

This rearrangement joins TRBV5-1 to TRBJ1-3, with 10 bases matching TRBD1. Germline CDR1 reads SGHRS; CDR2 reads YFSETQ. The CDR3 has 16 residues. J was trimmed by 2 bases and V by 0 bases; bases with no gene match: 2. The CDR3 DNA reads TGCGCCAGCAGCTTGGTTGGGACAGGGGCTGGAAACACCATATATTTT. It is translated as CASSLVGTGAGNTIYF. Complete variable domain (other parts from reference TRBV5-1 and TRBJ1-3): KAGVTQTPRYLIKTRGQQVTLSCSPISGHRSVSWYQQTPGQGLQFLFEYFSETQRNKGNFPGRFSGRQFSNSRSEMNVSTLELGDSALYLCASSLVGTGAGNTIYFGEGSWLTVV.

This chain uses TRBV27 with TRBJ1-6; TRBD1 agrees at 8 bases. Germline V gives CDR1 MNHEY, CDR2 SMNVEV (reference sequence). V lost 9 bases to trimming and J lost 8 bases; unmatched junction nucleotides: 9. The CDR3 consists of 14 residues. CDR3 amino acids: CASSPDRVHSPLHF. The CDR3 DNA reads TGTGCCAGTAGCCCGGACAGGGTTCATTCACCCCTCCACTTT.

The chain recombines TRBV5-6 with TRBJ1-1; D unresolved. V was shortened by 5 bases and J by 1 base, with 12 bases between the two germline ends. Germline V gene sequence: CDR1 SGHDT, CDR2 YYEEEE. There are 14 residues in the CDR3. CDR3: CASSSRRGNTEAFF. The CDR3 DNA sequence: TGTGCCAGCAGTTCCCGGCGGGGGAACACTGAAGCTTTCTTT.

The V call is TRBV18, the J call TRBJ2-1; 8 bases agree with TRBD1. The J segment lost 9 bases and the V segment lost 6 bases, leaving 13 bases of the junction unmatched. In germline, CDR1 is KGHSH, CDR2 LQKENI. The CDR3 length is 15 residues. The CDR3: CASSPRRDDRGEQFF. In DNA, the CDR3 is TGTGCCAGCTCGCCAAGGCGAGATGACAGGGGTGAGCAGTTCTTC.

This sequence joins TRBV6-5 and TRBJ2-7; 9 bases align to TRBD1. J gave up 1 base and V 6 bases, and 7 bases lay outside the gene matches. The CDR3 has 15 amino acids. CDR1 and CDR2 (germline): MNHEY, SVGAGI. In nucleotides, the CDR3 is TGTGCCAGCAGGCCTACAGGGGGCGGATCCTACGAGCAGTACTTC. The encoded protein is CASRPTGGGSYEQYF.

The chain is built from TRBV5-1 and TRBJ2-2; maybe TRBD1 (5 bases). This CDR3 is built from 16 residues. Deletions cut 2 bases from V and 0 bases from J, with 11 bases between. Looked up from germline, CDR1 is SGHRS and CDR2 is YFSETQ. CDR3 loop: CASSLQDLSNTGELFF. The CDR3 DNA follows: TGCGCCAGCAGCTTACAGGACCTCTCGAACACCGGGGAGCTGTTTTTT.

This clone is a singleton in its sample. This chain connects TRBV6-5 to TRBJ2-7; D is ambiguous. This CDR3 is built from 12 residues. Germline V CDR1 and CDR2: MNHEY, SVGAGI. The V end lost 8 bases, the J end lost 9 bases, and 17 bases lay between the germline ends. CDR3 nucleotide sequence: TGTGCCAGCGTCGAGGCCGGCCCTTGGCAGTACTTC. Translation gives CASVEAGPWQYF.

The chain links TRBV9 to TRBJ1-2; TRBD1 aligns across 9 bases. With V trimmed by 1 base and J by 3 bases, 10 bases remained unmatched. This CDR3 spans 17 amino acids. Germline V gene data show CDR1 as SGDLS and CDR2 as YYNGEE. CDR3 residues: CASSVNPQGAWDYGYTF. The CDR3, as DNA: TGTGCCAGCAGCGTAAACCCACAGGGGGCGTGGGACTATGGCTACACCTTC.

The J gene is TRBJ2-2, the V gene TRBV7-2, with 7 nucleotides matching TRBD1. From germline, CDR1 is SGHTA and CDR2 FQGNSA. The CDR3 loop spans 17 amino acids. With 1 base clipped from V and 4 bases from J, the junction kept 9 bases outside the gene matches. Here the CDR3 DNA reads TGTGCCAGCAGCTTAGACGACAGGGAAGGGAGCACCGGGGAGCTGTTTTTT. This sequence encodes CASSLDDREGSTGELFF.

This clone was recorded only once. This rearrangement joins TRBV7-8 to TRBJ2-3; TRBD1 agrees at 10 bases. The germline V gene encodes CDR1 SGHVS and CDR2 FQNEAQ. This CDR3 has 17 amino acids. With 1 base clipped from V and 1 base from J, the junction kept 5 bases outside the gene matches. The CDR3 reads CASSLVDRGIGTDTQYF. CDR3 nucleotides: TGTGCCAGCAGCTTAGTGGACAGGGGGATTGGCACAGATACGCAGTATTTT.

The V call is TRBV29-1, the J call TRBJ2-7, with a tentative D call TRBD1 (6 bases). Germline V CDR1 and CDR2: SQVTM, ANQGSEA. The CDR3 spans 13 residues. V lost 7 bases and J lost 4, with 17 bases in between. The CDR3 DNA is TGCAGCGCCGGCCGGACAGATAGTTACGAGCAGTACTTC. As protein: CSAGRTDSYEQYF.